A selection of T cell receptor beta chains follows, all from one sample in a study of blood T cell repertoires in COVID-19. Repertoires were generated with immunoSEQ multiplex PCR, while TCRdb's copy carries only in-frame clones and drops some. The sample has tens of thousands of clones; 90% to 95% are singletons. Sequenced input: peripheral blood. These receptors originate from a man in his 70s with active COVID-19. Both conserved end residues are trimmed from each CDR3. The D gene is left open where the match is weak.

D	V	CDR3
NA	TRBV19	ASSKYTVNTEAF
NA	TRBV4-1	ASSQDALGGGALVYTQY
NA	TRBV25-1	ASSAPAKNIQY
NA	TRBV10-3	AISTGSDQPQH
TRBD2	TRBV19	ASSGPRLAGGPEQF
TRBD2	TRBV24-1	ATSRGGIDEQF
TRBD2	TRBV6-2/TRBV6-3	ASTPSGGPNEQF
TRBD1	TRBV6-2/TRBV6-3	ASSYRRMGQGSPLH
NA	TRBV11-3	ASSSRLEGSYEQY
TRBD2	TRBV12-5	ASGRTRPLNTGELF
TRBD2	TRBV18	ASSPKERGAQETQY